One and the same sample provided the 27 T cell receptor beta chains below, sequenced in a study of PD-1 blockade in classical Hodgkin lymphoma. Each patient experienced a relapse that followed autologous stem cell transplantation, and brentuximab vedotin exposure varied. Sequencing was performed with immunoSEQ multiplex PCR; in TCRdb, only in-frame clones are kept and a portion is missing. The data show 40,000 to 45,000 clones, just under 80% seen once. The material was peripheral blood mononuclear cells (PBMCs), obtained at baseline. Receptor source: a human donor with classical Hodgkin lymphoma.

Turning to this clone: One junction end does not reproduce the germline sequence, and a read error may be involved. This chain connects TRBV5-8 to TRBJ1-2; D is undetermined. The germline gives CDR1 SGHTS, CDR2 YDEGEE. This CDR3 contains 10 residues. In nucleotides, the CDR3 is TGTGCCAGCAGACGAGGACCGCCTCGCTTC. This gives the protein CASRRGPPRF.

Worth noting for this clone: The same CDR3 is also encoded by other DNA sequences in this sample. The chain is built from TRBV5-1 and TRBJ2-3; unclear D gene. Trimming took 0 bases from V and 0 from J, leaving 8 bases between them. CDR1 and CDR2 from the germline V gene are SGHRS and YFSETQ. The length of the CDR3 is 15 residues. The CDR3 is CASSLEGGSTDTQYF. The CDR3 DNA reads as TGCGCCAGCAGCTTGGAAGGTGGCAGCACAGATACGCAGTATTTT.

The chain recombines TRBV21-1 with TRBJ1-2; TRBD1 is the table's D call, not checked against the DNA. TRBV21-1 is labeled a pseudogene. The CDR3 consists of 15 residues. The CDR3 nucleotides are TGTGCCAGCAGCTCCCGGGACAGGGACGTCTATGGCTACACCTTC. This sequence encodes CASSSRDRDVYGYTF.

With respect to this clone: This CDR3 is also generated by other DNA sequences in the sample. V is TRBV29-1 and J is TRBJ1-2, with D possibly matching TRBD1 (5 bases). There are 13 residues in the CDR3. Germline V lookup: CDR1 SQVTM, CDR2 ANQGSEA. Trimming removed 0 bases at V and 4 bases at J, with 9 bases between. The DNA for the CDR3 is TGCAGCGTTGAAGAAGAGGGGTCCTATGGCTACACCTTC. This gives the protein CSVEEEGSYGYTF.

The genes are TRBV19 and TRBJ1-2, with 7 bases that match TRBD1. With 4 bases clipped from V and 2 bases from J, the junction kept 4 bases outside the gene matches. Germline CDR1 and CDR2: LNHDA and SQIVND (reference sequence). This CDR3 is built from 14 residues. The CDR3 reads CASSSDRENYGYTF. The CDR3 coding sequence is TGTGCCAGTAGTAGTGACAGGGAAAACTATGGCTACACCTTC.

The V gene is TRBV6-5, the J gene TRBJ2-3, with unresolved D. The V end was cut by 6 bases, the J end by 0 bases, with 4 bases between. The CDR3 runs to 12 residues. CDR1 and CDR2 (germline): MNHEY, SVGAGI. Here the CDR3 DNA reads TGTGCCAGCAGGGGGAGCACAGATACGCAGTATTTT. Its protein is CASRGSTDTQYF.

The chain joins TRBV5-1 to TRBJ1-6; D is unresolved. Germline lookup yields CDR1 SGHRS and CDR2 YFSETQ. The V and J ends lost 3 bases and 7 bases respectively, with 8 bases between them. CDR3 length equals 13 residues. As DNA, the CDR3 is TGCGCCAGCAGCTCCCTCGGGAATTCACCCCTCCACTTT. Translated, it gives CASSSLGNSPLHF.

The J gene is TRBJ2-1, the V gene TRBV23-1; the match to TRBD2 covers 10 bases. TRBV23-1 is sorted into the ORF group, with uncertain function. J gave up 5 bases and V 0 bases, and 1 base lay outside the gene matches. The length of the CDR3 is 15 residues. The chain's CDR3 is CASSQSGTSDNEQFF. The CDR3 DNA sequence: TGCGCCAGCAGTCAATCAGGGACTAGCGACAATGAGCAGTTCTTC.

The chain combines TRBV5-6 with TRBJ2-3, with 10 bases lining up with TRBD2. This CDR3 is built from 19 residues. Losses at the gene ends were 1 base for V and 4 bases for J; bases not matched to a gene: 15. Germline V CDR1 and CDR2: SGHDT, YYEEEE. CDR3 nucleotides: TGTGCCAGCAGCTTGTTCGAACTAGCGGGGCCTGCAGTAGCAGATACGCAGTATTTT. Amino acids: CASSLFELAGPAVADTQYF.

V gene TRBV6-6 combines with J gene TRBJ1-6; the D gene is possibly TRBD1 (5 bases). Deletions cut 0 bases from V and 7 bases from J, with 7 bases between. The CDR3 contains 14 residues. Germline CDR1 and CDR2: MNHNY and SVGAGI (reference sequence). The DNA for the CDR3 is TGTGCCAGCAGTTACTCAGGGGTGAATTCACCCCTCCACTTT. Amino acid sequence: CASSYSGVNSPLHF.

This clone showed up just a few times. The rearrangement joins TRBV9 to TRBJ2-1; D gene unclear. The CDR3 length is 14 residues. V lost 4 bases and J 0 bases, leaving 8 bases between the germline ends. CDR1 is SGDLS, CDR2 YYNGEE, per germline. The CDR3 DNA follows: TGTGCCAGCAGCCCCGGGTCCTCCTACAATGAGCAGTTCTTC. This sequence encodes CASSPGSSYNEQFF.

This clone was recorded once. The J gene is TRBJ1-5, the V gene TRBV9; 9 positions match TRBD1. Germline CDR1 is SGDLS and CDR2 is YYNGEE. This CDR3 contains 17 residues. V shed 5 bases and J 3 bases; nucleotides not matched to a gene: 12. The CDR3 coding sequence is TGTGCCAGCAGAACTATATGGGACAGGGCCCTCAATCAGCCCCAGCATTTT. Translated: CASRTIWDRALNQPQHF.

V is TRBV7-8 and J is TRBJ2-7; TRBD2 aligns across 7 bases. Germline V gene data show CDR1 as SGHVS and CDR2 as FQNEAQ. The CDR3 loop spans 14 amino acids. J gave up 2 bases and V 4 bases, and 5 bases lay outside the gene matches. CDR3 protein: CASSSLAAAYEQYF. The CDR3 DNA sequence: TGTGCCAGCAGCTCCCTAGCGGCCGCCTACGAGCAGTACTTC.

V gene TRBV10-3 combines with J gene TRBJ1-2; perhaps TRBD1 as D (6 bases). V gave up 0 bases and J gave up 0 bases, with 11 bases separating them. The CDR3 spans 16 residues. Germline CDR1 reads ENHRY; CDR2 reads SYGVKD. CDR3 loop: CAISESLAGANYGYTF. CDR3 nucleotide sequence: TGTGCCATCAGTGAGTCTCTGGCAGGGGCTAACTATGGCTACACCTTC.

The CDR3: CASGLSGGYGYTF. CDR3 bases: TGTGCCAGCGGCTTGTCTGGGGGATATGGCTACACCTTC. V gene TRBV6-1 combines with J gene TRBJ1-2; perhaps TRBD1 as D (5 bases). The CDR3 has 13 residues. Germline lookup yields CDR1 MNHNS and CDR2 SASEGT. V lost 8 bases to trimming and J lost 5 bases, with 15 bases between them.

This clone was detected only once. V and J are TRBV6-6 and TRBJ1-2; unclear D gene. Trimming pared 5 bases from V and 5 bases from J, leaving 9 bases between. The CDR3 spans 12 residues. CDR1 and CDR2 from the germline V gene are MNHNY and SVGAGI (reference sequence). The CDR3 spells CASSQTGYGYTF. Here the CDR3 DNA reads TGTGCCAGCAGTCAAACGGGTTATGGCTACACCTTC.

The chain joins TRBV5-1 to TRBJ1-4, with 7 bases lining up with TRBD1. Trimming cost V 6 bases and J 9 bases; bases outside gene matches: 8. Germline V gene lookup returns CDR1 SGHRS and CDR2 YFSETQ. There are 13 residues in the CDR3. CDR3 in DNA: TGCGCCAGCAATCGGACAGGACCAAAAAAACTGTTTTTT. It is translated as CASNRTGPKKLFF.

The CDR3 is CASSQDHSGSSYEQYF. CDR3 nucleotide sequence: TGCGCCAGCAGCCAAGATCATTCGGGAAGCTCCTACGAGCAGTACTTC. V and J are TRBV4-3 and TRBJ2-7; D is possibly TRBD2 (5 bases). There are 16 residues in the CDR3. Trimming removed 0 bases at V and 0 bases at J, with 12 bases between. Germline V lookup: CDR1 LGHNA, CDR2 YSLEER.

The rearrangement joins TRBV6-6 to TRBJ2-7; 13 nucleotides match TRBD2. The length of the CDR3 is 15 residues. Germline-derived CDR1 and CDR2 are MNHNY and SVGAGI (reference sequence). Trimming removed 4 bases from V and 5 bases from J; junction bases left unmatched: 5. The CDR3 DNA follows: TGTGCCAGCAGTTCCTTGACTAGCGGGGGGAACGAGCAGTACTTC. Translated: CASSSLTSGGNEQYF.

This chain uses TRBV9 with TRBJ2-2; the D is unclear. The germline V gene has CDR1 SGDLS and CDR2 YYNGEE. The CDR3 covers 12 residues. V was pared by 3 bases and J by 3 bases, with 3 bases between. The chain's CDR3 is CASSADTGELFF. The CDR3 DNA sequence: TGTGCCAGCAGCGCCGACACCGGGGAGCTGTTTTTT.

The rearrangement links TRBV27 to TRBJ2-3, with D uncertain. CDR3 length equals 16 residues. Trimming cost V 1 base and J 3 bases, with 14 bases left between them. CDR1 is MNHEY, CDR2 SMNVEV, per germline (reference sequence). CDR3 residues: CASSLYVDPTTDTQYF. CDR3 nucleotide sequence: TGTGCCAGCAGTTTATACGTGGACCCAACTACAGATACGCAGTATTTT.

The V and J genes are TRBV7-3 and TRBJ2-7; TRBD1 matches at 8 bases. Germline V lookup: CDR1 SGHTA, CDR2 FQGTGA. The CDR3 covers 15 residues. V lost 5 bases, J lost 1 base, and 7 bases stayed unmatched. CDR3 in DNA: TGTGCCAGCAGCACTTGGACAGGGCCGTCCTACGAGCAGTACTTC. This encodes CASSTWTGPSYEQYF.

This clone was counted between two and nine times. The junction and the germline gene differ at one end; a read error may be behind it. This chain links TRBV7-9 with TRBJ1-1; D is possibly TRBD1 (5 bases). The CDR3 covers 13 residues. Germline loops: CDR1 SEHNR, CDR2 FQNEAQ (reference sequence). CDR3 sequence reads: CASSLDLGVIRVF. The CDR3 DNA reads TGTGCCAGCAGCTTAGATTTAGGGGTCATAAGAGTCTTT.

The chain couples TRBV4-1 to TRBJ2-5; 13 bases align to TRBD2. Per germline, CDR1 MGHRA and CDR2 YSYEKL. This CDR3 spans 16 amino acids. V lost 1 base to trimming and J lost 3 bases; unmatched junction nucleotides: 2. The CDR3, as DNA: TGCGCCAGCAGCCAAGTTGGGACTAGCGGGAAAGAGACCCAGTACTTC. Translation: CASSQVGTSGKETQYF.

The V call is TRBV4-1, the J call TRBJ2-3, with TRBD2 matching 8 bases. There are 18 residues in the CDR3. Germline CDR1 is MGHRA and CDR2 is YSYEKL. Trimming removed 4 bases from V and 1 base from J; junction bases left unmatched: 13. CDR3 sequence reads: CASSPPPWAGGRTDTQYF. The CDR3 DNA reads as TGCGCCAGCAGCCCTCCCCCTTGGGCGGGGGGACGCACAGATACGCAGTATTTT.

This clone turned up a few times. This chain joins TRBV6-6 and TRBJ1-2; D remains unclear. CDR1 and CDR2 from the germline V gene are MNHNY and SVGAGI (reference sequence). The V gene lost 10 bases and the J gene lost 7 bases, with 19 bases spanning the gap. CDR3 size: 13 residues. The CDR3 region is CATPGGPEGGYTF. In DNA form, the CDR3 reads TGTGCCACCCCGGGAGGGCCAGAGGGTGGCTACACCTTC.

V gene TRBV4-3 combines with J gene TRBJ2-7, with 7 bases fitting TRBD1. V was pared by 3 bases and J by 3 bases, with 8 bases of the junction left unmatched. CDR1 LGHNA and CDR2 YSLEER come from the germline V gene. This CDR3 is 15 amino acids long. The CDR3 sequence is CASSHDRQGGYEQYF. The CDR3 nucleotides read TGCGCCAGCAGCCATGACCGACAGGGTGGCTACGAGCAGTACTTC.